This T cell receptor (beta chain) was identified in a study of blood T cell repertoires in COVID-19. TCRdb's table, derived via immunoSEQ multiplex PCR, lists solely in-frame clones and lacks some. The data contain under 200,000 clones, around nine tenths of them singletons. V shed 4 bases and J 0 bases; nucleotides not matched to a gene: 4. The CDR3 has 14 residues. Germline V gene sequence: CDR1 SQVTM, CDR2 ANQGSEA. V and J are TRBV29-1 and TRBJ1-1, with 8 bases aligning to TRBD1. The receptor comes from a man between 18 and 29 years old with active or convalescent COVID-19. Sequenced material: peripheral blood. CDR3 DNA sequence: TGCAGCGTTGGCGGACAGGGCATGAACACTGAAGCTTTCTTT. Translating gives CSVGGQGMNTEAFF.